Listed below are T cell receptor beta chains from one sample, sequenced in a study of T cells after yellow fever vaccination. TCRdb passed the 5' RACE reads through MiXCR, listing each CDR3 protein once. The sample yields hundreds of thousands of distinct CDR3 sequences, roughly 8.7% seen once. The sequences come from PBMCs, collected on the day of the first yellow fever vaccination. All receptors come from a young man who received the YFV17D yellow fever vaccine. The CDR3 runs from the conserved cysteine through the conserved F or W. Each record gives: clone size, J gene, CDR3 length, V gene, D gene, CDR3 DNA, CDR3 protein. A D gene is named only where the DNA matches it firmly. Only some rows state a clone size, as once, few, many or a class for expanded clones.

clone size: -; J gene: TRBJ2-5; CDR3 length: 16; V gene: TRBV7-8; D gene: -; CDR3 DNA: TGTGCCAGCAGCTTATATGGCGGGGCCATCCAAGAGACCCAGTACTTC; CDR3 protein: CASSLYGGAIQETQYF
clone size: few; J gene: TRBJ1-6; CDR3 length: 14; V gene: TRBV7-9; D gene: -; CDR3 DNA: TGTGCCAGCAGCTTACCGAATTATAATTCACCCCTCCACTTT; CDR3 protein: CASSLPNYNSPLHF
clone size: -; J gene: TRBJ1-1; CDR3 length: 17; V gene: TRBV12-3/TRBV12-4; D gene: -; CDR3 DNA: TGTGCCAGCAGTTTAGCCCCCGGGATGAGGGGTTCCACTGAAGCTTTCTTT; CDR3 protein: CASSLAPGMRGSTEAFF
clone size: few; J gene: TRBJ1-2; CDR3 length: 14; V gene: TRBV4-1; D gene: -; CDR3 DNA: TGCGCCAGCAGCCAAGAAGGGGCAGGGAATGGCTACACCTTC; CDR3 protein: CASSQEGAGNGYTF
clone size: few; J gene: TRBJ2-2; CDR3 length: 14; V gene: TRBV6-1; D gene: -; CDR3 DNA: TGTGCCAGCAGTGAGCCCACGAACACCGGGGAGCTGTTTTTT; CDR3 protein: CASSEPTNTGELFF
clone size: few; J gene: TRBJ2-5; CDR3 length: 14; V gene: TRBV9; D gene: -; CDR3 DNA: TGTGCCAGCAGCTTTACGACTAACCAAGAGACCCAGTACTTC; CDR3 protein: CASSFTTNQETQYF
clone size: -; J gene: TRBJ1-2; CDR3 length: 14; V gene: TRBV28; D gene: -; CDR3 DNA: TGTGCCAGCAGTCCACTCCCCTCGGGGCATGGCTACACCTTC; CDR3 protein: CASSPLPSGHGYTF
clone size: few; J gene: TRBJ1-1; CDR3 length: 20; V gene: TRBV5-1; D gene: -; CDR3 DNA: TGCGCCAGCAGCCCCACCCAGGATCCGTGGCGGGGGAAATTGAACACTGAAGCTTTCTTT; CDR3 protein: CASSPTQDPWRGKLNTEAFF
clone size: few; J gene: TRBJ2-3; CDR3 length: 17; V gene: TRBV3-1; D gene: -; CDR3 DNA: TGTGCCAGCAGCCAAGATCTTAACGCAGCCTCTATAGATACGCAGTATTTT; CDR3 protein: CASSQDLNAASIDTQYF
clone size: few; J gene: TRBJ2-1; CDR3 length: 13; V gene: TRBV19; D gene: -; CDR3 DNA: TGTGCCAGTAGTATCGGAGGGTGGAATGAGCAGTTCTTC; CDR3 protein: CASSIGGWNEQFF
clone size: -; J gene: TRBJ1-2; CDR3 length: 14; V gene: TRBV20-1; D gene: -; CDR3 DNA: TGCAGTGCCCTTCCGGGGCTCCATTTCGATGGCTACACCTTC; CDR3 protein: CSALPGLHFDGYTF
clone size: many; J gene: TRBJ2-3; CDR3 length: 14; V gene: TRBV5-1; D gene: -; CDR3 DNA: TGCGCCAGCAGCCGAGGTGGATACACAGATACGCAGTATTTT; CDR3 protein: CASSRGGYTDTQYF